Listed below are T cell receptor beta chains from one sample, sequenced in a study of T cells after yellow fever vaccination. TCRdb recomputed calls from the 5' RACE reads with MiXCR, one row per CDR3 protein. The profile shows around 600,000 distinct CDR3 sequences, 9% to 15% of them singletons. The sample was PBMCs, taken on the day of the yellow fever booster vaccination. The receptors originated from a man under 40 who received the YFV17D yellow fever vaccine. Each CDR3 is given with its conserved first and last residue. A D gene is named only where the DNA matches it firmly. Not all rows give a size; the values are once, few, many and, for expanded clones, a class.

d_call	clone_size	v_call	j_call	cdr3_nt	cdr3_aa
-	-	TRBV7-9	TRBJ1-1	TGTGTCAGCAGCCTTCCGAAGGCTGAAGCTTTCTTT	CVSSLPKAEAFF
TRBD2	-	TRBV19	TRBJ2-1	TGTGCCAGTAGGCCTTTTGCCAGCGGGAGGGTCAATGAGCAGTTCTTC	CASRPFASGRVNEQFF
-	few	TRBV5-1	TRBJ2-6	TGCGCCAGCAGCCTAGAGGGCGCAGCTGGGGCCAACGTCCTGACTTTC	CASSLEGAAGANVLTF
-	few	TRBV15	TRBJ2-2	TGTGCCACCAGCAGAGTGGGGGGAAACACCGGGGAGCTGTTTTTT	CATSRVGGNTGELFF
-	-	TRBV5-1	TRBJ2-5	TGCGCCAGCAGCTTGGAGTTCCCAGGGCATTCGACCCAGTACTTC	CASSLEFPGHSTQYF
-	-	TRBV20-1	TRBJ2-1	TGCAGTGCTAGAGGCCCTTATAGCGGCAGAAGCTCCTACAATGAGCAGTTCTTC	CSARGPYSGRSSYNEQFF
-	-	TRBV20-1	TRBJ2-7	TGCAGTGCTAGAGAGGAGCGGAGCTCCTACGAGCAGTACTTC	CSAREERSSYEQYF
TRBD1	few	TRBV27	TRBJ2-7	TGTGCCAGCAGGTCCCCCCAAACAGGGGCCTACGAGCAGTACTTC	CASRSPQTGAYEQYF
TRBD2	few	TRBV20-1	TRBJ2-7	TGCAGTGCTAGAGATCGGCTAGCGGGAGTCAGGCACGAGCAGTACTTC	CSARDRLAGVRHEQYF
-	few	TRBV5-1	TRBJ2-3	TGCGCCAGCAGCTTGGCCGTTAGGGGCGCAGATACGCAGTATTTT	CASSLAVRGADTQYF
-	few	TRBV5-1	TRBJ2-1	TGCGCCAGCAGCTGGGACGGGAGTGGTACCTACAATGAGCAGTTCTTC	CASSWDGSGTYNEQFF
TRBD1	few	TRBV29-1	TRBJ2-1	TGCAGCGTTGTAATAGGCGGGACAGGGCTGTACAATGAGCAGTTCTTC	CSVVIGGTGLYNEQFF
-	-	TRBV7-2	TRBJ2-7	TGTGCCAGCAGCAGCACTTCTAGCTCCTACGAGCAGTACTTC	CASSSTSSSYEQYF
-	-	TRBV7-9	TRBJ1-1	TGTGCCAGCAGCTTCTGGGGGAGGGGCACTGAAGCTTTCTTT	CASSFWGRGTEAFF
-	-	TRBV20-1	TRBJ2-7	TGCAGTGCTTACGGTGCGGTTTCCTCCTACGAGCAGTACTTC	CSAYGAVSSYEQYF
-	-	TRBV25-1	TRBJ2-1	TGTGCCAGCAGTGAGGGAACCGGGGGCGCAGCCAATGAGCAGTTCTTC	CASSEGTGGAANEQFF